This T cell receptor (beta chain) was captured by sequencing in a study of T cell responses to AZD1222 COVID-19 vaccine. General study results and limits: CD4 TCRs associated with vaccination spanned spike, dominating at 160-218 and 743-854.

The protocol was immunoSEQ multiplex PCR, while the TCRdb copy is restricted to in-frame clones and leaves out a portion. This table has 130,000 or so clones, 80% to 90% appearing once. As to this clone: Antigen unknown.

Trimming took 4 bases from V and 5 from J; bases not matched to a gene: 6. The germline V gene encodes CDR1 SNHLY and CDR2 FYNNEI. The CDR3 length is 15 residues. The chain combines TRBV2 with TRBJ2-5, with 11 nucleotides matching TRBD1. The TCR sequence derives from an adult in good health. Sequencing was performed on peripheral blood, taken on day 0 of AZD1222 vaccination. The CDR3 is CASSASGQGDETQYF. DNA for the CDR3: TGTGCCAGCAGTGCCTCGGGACAGGGGGACGAGACCCAGTACTTC.